Shown below are 27 T cell receptor beta chains from a single sample sequenced in a study of cytomegalovirus exposure and HLA in healthy donors. Amplification used 60 Vbeta primers and 13 Jbeta primers. The data were produced by immunoSEQ multiplex PCR, yet TCRdb's version contains in-frame clones alone and is incomplete. Of about 160,000 clones detected, 85% appear once; the ten largest clones hold 1%. The specimen was PBMCs. These receptors all come from a boy between 2 and 10 years old in good health and CMV-seronegative.

The chain is built from TRBV9 and TRBJ1-1, with 7 bases lining up with TRBD1. Trimming cost V 3 bases and J 5 bases; bases outside gene matches: 13. Germline V gives CDR1 SGDLS, CDR2 YYNGEE. The CDR3 runs to 16 residues. CDR3 nucleotides: TGTGCCAGCAGCGGCGAAGGGGGCAGGGGAGGAACTGAAGCTTTCTTT. Its protein product is CASSGEGGRGGTEAFF.

This clone appeared once. V gene TRBV2 combines with J gene TRBJ2-2; D is possibly TRBD1 (6 bases). This CDR3 has 13 amino acids. V was pared by 7 bases and J by 7 bases, with 13 bases between. Germline V gene lookup returns CDR1 SNHLY and CDR2 FYNNEI. The CDR3 DNA reads as TGTGCCAGCACCGGGACATATGTCGGGGAGCTGTTTTTT. This gives the protein CASTGTYVGELFF.

V gene TRBV18 combines with J gene TRBJ2-2; TRBD1 matches at 8 bases. Trimming at V came to 3 bases and at J to 3 bases, leaving 6 bases not matched to a gene. The CDR3 is made up of 16 amino acids. Looked up from germline, CDR1 is KGHSH and CDR2 is LQKENI. Here the CDR3 reads CASSPRTGTYTGELFF. CDR3 DNA sequence: TGTGCCAGCTCACCGAGGACAGGGACCTACACCGGGGAGCTGTTTTTT.

This rearrangement joins TRBV12-5 to TRBJ2-2, with 12 bases that match TRBD2. The CDR3 loop spans 18 amino acids. The V gene end was trimmed by 2 bases and the J gene end by 2 bases; junction bases not matched to a gene: 6. CDR1 is LGHNT and CDR2 is FRNRAP in the germline V gene. CDR3 sequence: CASGLLTTSGSNTGELFF. The CDR3 DNA sequence: TGTGCTAGTGGTTTGTTAACGACTAGCGGGAGCAACACCGGGGAGCTGTTTTTT.

This chain connects TRBV9 to TRBJ2-1; no definite D call. This CDR3 has 17 amino acids. CDR1 is SGDLS, CDR2 YYNGEE, per germline. Trimming shortened V by 3 bases and J by 9 bases, and 25 bases separated the two germline ends. CDR3: CASSALRSVVARSEQFF. The DNA of the CDR3 is TGTGCCAGCAGCGCACTACGGTCGGTGGTAGCCCGAAGTGAGCAGTTCTTC.

The chain has TRBV11-2 and TRBJ2-1; unclear D gene. Germline V gene data show CDR1 as SGHAT and CDR2 as FQNNGV. Trimming left V 4 bases short and J 0 bases short, with 16 bases between. This CDR3 contains 17 residues. The CDR3 DNA reads as TGTGCCAGCAGCTCCCGAGACACTTTAAGCTCCTACAATGAGCAGTTCTTC. It is translated as CASSSRDTLSSYNEQFF.

This chain links TRBV6-1 with TRBJ1-1; TRBD1 is a possible D gene (6 bases). Germline V gene data show CDR1 as MNHNS and CDR2 as SASEGT. The CDR3 length is 14 residues. The V gene lost 6 bases and the J gene lost 0 bases, with 11 bases spanning the gap. The CDR3 DNA sequence: TGTGCCAGCAGAGGACAGTACATGAACACTGAAGCTTTCTTT. Protein product: CASRGQYMNTEAFF.

This sequence joins TRBV13 and TRBJ1-6, with TRBD1 identical over 7 bases. CDR1 and CDR2 from the germline V gene are PRHDT and FYEKMQ (reference sequence). This CDR3 comprises 14 residues. Germline trimming cut 5 bases from V and 10 bases from J; bases unmatched to any gene: 8. CDR3 DNA sequence: TGTGCCAGCAGCGTCGAGGGGGCTGGCTCACCCCTCCACTTT. This encodes CASSVEGAGSPLHF.

The V and J genes are TRBV27 and TRBJ2-5, with D perhaps matching TRBD2 (5 bases). Germline values: CDR1 MNHEY, CDR2 SMNVEV (reference sequence). V lost 2 bases and J lost 5, with 12 bases in between. The CDR3 loop spans 14 amino acids. The DNA for the CDR3 is TGTGCCAGCAGTTTACGGGGAACGGTGGAGACCCAGTACTTC. This codes for CASSLRGTVETQYF.

CDR3 sequence: CSVVPGGGNTEAFF. As DNA, the CDR3 is TGCAGCGTAGTCCCGGGGGGAGGGAACACTGAAGCTTTCTTT. The J gene is TRBJ1-1, the V gene TRBV29-1, with a tentative D call TRBD1 (5 bases). The germline V and J ends were trimmed by 6 bases and 1 base, with 15 bases remaining between them. The germline V gene has CDR1 SQVTM and CDR2 ANQGSEA. This CDR3 is built from 14 residues.

J is TRBJ2-2 and V is TRBV7-9, with 7 nucleotides matching TRBD2. The CDR3 loop spans 17 amino acids. V lost 6 bases and J lost 1; bases outside the gene matches: 11. CDR1 and CDR2 (germline): SEHNR, FQNEAQ (reference sequence). The CDR3: CASRKEASGGNTGELFF. The CDR3 DNA reads TGTGCCAGCAGAAAGGAGGCTAGCGGAGGGAACACCGGGGAGCTGTTTTTT.

The chain employs TRBV28 and TRBJ1-2, with D possibly being TRBD1 (5 bases). V was clipped by 7 bases and J by 4 bases, with 19 bases between them. The CDR3 is 15 residues long. Germline CDR1 reads MDHEN; CDR2 reads SYDVKM. CDR3 sequence: CASNFQGFPSYGYTF. CDR3 coding DNA: TGTGCCAGCAATTTCCAGGGCTTTCCCTCCTATGGCTACACCTTC.

This clone came up a few times. This chain links TRBV18 with TRBJ1-5; a possible D gene is TRBD1 (6 bases). With 2 bases removed from V and 4 bases from J, the gap between germline ends came to 9 bases. Germline CDR1 is KGHSH and CDR2 is LQKENI. This CDR3 region has 14 residues. DNA of the CDR3: TGTGCCAGCTCACCAAAGGACAGTAATCAGCCCCAGCATTTT. As protein: CASSPKDSNQPQHF.

The chain links TRBV2 to TRBJ2-1; D possibly corresponds to TRBD2 (6 bases). The CDR3 covers 14 residues. Trimming cost V 4 bases and J 9 bases, with 16 bases left between them. Germline V gives CDR1 SNHLY, CDR2 FYNNEI. The chain's CDR3 is CASSGGGEDSEQFF. The DNA of the CDR3 is TGTGCCAGCAGTGGTGGCGGGGAAGATAGTGAGCAGTTCTTC.

The chain joins TRBV7-6 to TRBJ2-2, with 7 bases identical to TRBD2. Germline trimming cut 5 bases from V and 4 bases from J; bases unmatched to any gene: 10. This CDR3 has 16 amino acids. CDR1 and CDR2 from the germline V gene are SGHVS and FNYEAQ. CDR3 bases: TGTGCCAGCAGCCCCTCAGCGGGGTCCTTCACCGGGGAGCTGTTTTTT. This codes for CASSPSAGSFTGELFF.

This clone was detected once. The chain links TRBV7-9 to TRBJ1-1; no firm D call. CDR1 and CDR2 (germline): SEHNR, FQNEAQ (reference sequence). Trimming shortened V by 7 bases and J by 1 base, and 13 bases separated the two germline ends. The length of the CDR3 is 14 residues. The CDR3 region has the DNA TGTGCCAGCACCGGGAGGGAATCGAACACTGAAGCTTTCTTT. Amino acid sequence: CASTGRESNTEAFF.

In this sample, this clone turned up a few times. The chain uses TRBV10-3 and TRBJ1-5; D remains ambiguous. The CDR3 runs to 14 residues. Trimming shortened V by 0 bases and J by 5 bases, and 8 bases separated the two germline ends. Germline CDR1 is ENHRY and CDR2 is SYGVKD. The CDR3 coding sequence is TGTGCCATCAGTGAGTCGGCGGTCGATCAGCCCCAGCATTTT. Protein: CAISESAVDQPQHF.

The rearrangement joins TRBV15 to TRBJ1-2; D not resolved. CDR1 and CDR2 (germline): LNHNV, YYDKDF (reference sequence). CDR3 length equals 13 residues. Trimming took 4 bases from V and 7 from J, leaving 13 bases between them. Written as DNA, the CDR3 is TGTGCCACCAGCATCCCCGATCGCGGTGGCTACACCTTC. This gives the protein CATSIPDRGGYTF.

The V call is TRBV30, the J call TRBJ2-2; TRBD2 is a possible D gene (5 bases). CDR3 length equals 12 residues. Germline V CDR1 and CDR2: GTSNPN, SVGIG (reference sequence). The V end lost 4 bases, the J end lost 6 bases, and 9 bases lay between the germline ends. CDR3 nucleotide sequence: TGTGCCTGGACGTGGAGGTCCGGGGAGCTGTTTTTT. It is translated as CAWTWRSGELFF.

V gene TRBV6-1 combines with J gene TRBJ2-7; 10 positions agree with TRBD1. The CDR3 is made up of 16 amino acids. Germline V gives CDR1 MNHNS, CDR2 SASEGT. The J segment lost 5 bases and the V segment lost 4 bases, leaving 11 bases of the junction unmatched. Here the CDR3 DNA reads TGTGCCAGCAGTGCGGCTCTTGGGACAGGGGTTAACGAGCAGTACGTC. It is translated as CASSAALGTGVNEQYV.

The chain carries TRBV28 and TRBJ1-6; D is possibly TRBD1 (6 bases). V lost 6 bases to trimming and J lost 7 bases, with 25 bases between them. This CDR3 has 18 residues. The germline gives CDR1 MDHEN, CDR2 SYDVKM. CDR3 loop: CASSSLGTTDRLNSPLHF. The CDR3 DNA reads as TGTGCCAGCAGCTCCTTGGGGACAACTGACAGGCTAAATTCACCCCTCCACTTT. Using reference TRBV28 and TRBJ1-6 for the parts outside the CDR3, the full variable domain is DVKVTQSSRYLVKRTGEKVFLECVQDMDHENMFWYRQDPGLGLRLIYFSYDVKMKEKGDIPEGYSVSREKKERFSLILESASTNQTSMYLCASSSLGTTDRLNSPLHFGNGTRLTVT.

V and J are TRBV30 and TRBJ1-2, with TRBD1 as a possible D gene (6 bases). Germline CDR1 is GTSNPN and CDR2 is SVGIG (reference sequence). The CDR3 spans 11 residues. The ends were cut back, 2 bases at V and 8 bases at J, with 9 bases in the middle. CDR3 sequence reads: CAWSRGTGYTF. The CDR3 region has the DNA TGTGCCTGGAGTAGGGGGACGGGCTACACCTTC.

This chain uses TRBV30 with TRBJ1-5; D gene ambiguous. With 0 bases removed from V and 0 bases from J, the gap between germline ends came to 9 bases. The CDR3 covers 15 residues. CDR1 is GTSNPN, CDR2 SVGIG, per germline (reference sequence). Written as DNA, the CDR3 is TGTGCCTGGAGTGTCGGACTGACTAGCAATCAGCCCCAGCATTTT. This codes for CAWSVGLTSNQPQHF.

This rearrangement joins TRBV28 to TRBJ2-4; 13 bases align to TRBD2. CDR1 MDHEN and CDR2 SYDVKM come from the germline V gene. CDR3 length: 18 residues. Trimming at V came to 3 bases and at J to 0 bases, leaving 5 bases not matched to a gene. The CDR3 DNA sequence: TGTGCCAGCAGTTTTGCTGGGACTAGCGGGGTAGCCAAAAACATTCAGTACTTC. This codes for CASSFAGTSGVAKNIQYF.

V usage is TRBV27 and J usage is TRBJ1-2, with 8 bases that match TRBD1. J gave up 4 bases and V 1 base, and 5 bases lay outside the gene matches. There are 15 residues in the CDR3. Germline lookup yields CDR1 MNHEY and CDR2 SMNVEV (reference sequence). The CDR3 bases are TGTGCCAGCAGTTTATTTCAGGGGGCAGTCTATGGCTACACCTTC. This sequence encodes CASSLFQGAVYGYTF.

The J gene is TRBJ2-6, the V gene TRBV19; 7 bases match TRBD1. The CDR3 is 16 residues long. Germline loops: CDR1 LNHDA, CDR2 SQIVND (reference sequence). The ends lost 3 bases at V and 4 bases at J; junction bases unmatched: 6. The CDR3 here is CASSIDRVWGANVLTF. CDR3 in DNA: TGTGCCAGTAGTATCGACAGGGTGTGGGGGGCCAACGTCCTGACTTTC.

The chain recombines TRBV2 with TRBJ1-2; D perhaps matches TRBD1 (5 bases). The V end lost 4 bases, the J end lost 5 bases, and 14 bases lay between the germline ends. This CDR3 region has 14 residues. Germline CDR1 is SNHLY and CDR2 is FYNNEI. CDR3 residues: CASSGGRVSYGYTF. In nucleotides, the CDR3 is TGTGCCAGCAGTGGGGGCAGGGTATCTTATGGCTACACCTTC.